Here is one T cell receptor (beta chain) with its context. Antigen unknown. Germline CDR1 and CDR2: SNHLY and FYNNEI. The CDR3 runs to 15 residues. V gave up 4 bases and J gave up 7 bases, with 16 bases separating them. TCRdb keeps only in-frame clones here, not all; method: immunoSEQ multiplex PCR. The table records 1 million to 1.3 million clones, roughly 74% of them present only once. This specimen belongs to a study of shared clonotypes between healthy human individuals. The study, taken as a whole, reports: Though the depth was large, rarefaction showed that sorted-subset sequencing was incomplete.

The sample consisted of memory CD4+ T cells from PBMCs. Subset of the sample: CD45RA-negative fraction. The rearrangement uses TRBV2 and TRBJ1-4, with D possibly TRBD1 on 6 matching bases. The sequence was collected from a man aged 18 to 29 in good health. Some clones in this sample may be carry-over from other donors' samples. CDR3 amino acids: CASSGTRGSAEKLFF. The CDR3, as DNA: TGTGCCAGCAGTGGGACCAGGGGAAGTGCTGAAAAACTGTTTTTT.